This TCR beta chain was sequenced in a study of Graves' ophthalmopathy and Graves' hyperthyroidism. About the study: At the time of initial diagnosis and before any treatment, peripheral blood was collected. General study results and limits: Most thyroid-expanded clonotypes exceeding 0.001 frequency were also found in blood. Between ophthalmopathy and stable hyperthyroidism, a 13-signature model drew a separation with 85% to 90% sensitivity and over 80% specificity.

Other autoimmune diseases, uncontrolled infections, pregnancy and lactation each led to patient exclusion. From RNA, the CDR3 regions of TCR beta chains were amplified and sequenced. RT-PCR in the first round used HTBI primers; a second-round multiplex PCR followed. One entry per CDR3 protein, called by TCRdb with MiXCR from the multiplex PCR reads. The sample lists under 800,000 distinct CDR3 sequences, about a fifth occurring once. This clonotype was found a few times. Its specificity is unknown. This sequence was found in a woman under 30 with stable Graves' hyperthyroidism. Some clones in this sample may be carry-over from other donors' samples. The sequencing sample was made of peripheral blood.

CDR3 in amino acids: CASSQEFPNTGELFF. In DNA, the CDR3 is TGCGCCAGCAGCCAAGAGTTTCCGAACACCGGGGAGCTGTTTTTT. V usage is TRBV4-1 and J usage is TRBJ2-2; D ambiguous. This CDR3 has 15 amino acids. Germline CDR1 and CDR2: MGHRA and YSYEKL. The ends were cut back, 0 bases at V and 0 bases at J, with 5 bases in the middle.